This T cell receptor beta chain was observed in a study of PD-1 blockade in classical Hodgkin lymphoma. Generated by immunoSEQ multiplex PCR, the TCRdb table keeps only in-frame clones and is missing some. The table includes roughly 18,000 clones, roughly 63% detected once. The CDR3 sequence is 16 residues long. V lost 2 bases and J 0 bases, leaving 13 bases between the germline ends. Germline V gene lookup returns CDR1 LNHNV and CDR2 YYDKDF (reference sequence). Study-level findings and limits: At baseline, newly diagnosed patients reportedly showed less TCR diversity than healthy donors. Only CD4+ TCR diversity, not CD8+, had risen significantly by C4D1.

This clone is medium-sized (0.01 to 0.1%) within its sample. Its target is not known. No patient escaped relapse after autologous stem cell transplantation, and brentuximab vedotin exposure varied. The sample consisted of peripheral blood mononuclear cells (PBMCs), taken before the second cycle of nivolumab. V and J are TRBV15 and TRBJ1-2; maybe TRBD1 (5 bases). This receptor was obtained from a human donor with classical Hodgkin lymphoma. The CDR3 DNA is TGTGCCACCAGCAGATCGCGGGACCTAGCTAACTATGGCTACACCTTC. This sequence encodes CATSRSRDLANYGYTF.